This is a list of T cell receptor beta chains from one sample in a study of blood T cell repertoires in COVID-19. Method: immunoSEQ multiplex PCR; TCRdb's copy keeps in-frame clones and lacks some. The sample lists fewer than 250,000 clones, roughly 84% occurring once. Input material: peripheral blood. These TCRs come from a young man with active or convalescent COVID-19. CDR3s include the opening cysteine and the closing phenylalanine or tryptophan. Each record gives: clone size, V gene, D gene, J gene, CDR3 protein, CDR3 DNA. The D gene is left open where the match is weak. The size entry is marked missing in some rows and otherwise reads once, few, many or a size class.

size: .; V: TRBV12-3/TRBV12-4; D: .; J: TRBJ1-2; CDR3: CASSHRVRDGYTF; DNA: TGTGCCAGCAGTCACAGGGTAAGGGATGGCTACACCTTC
size: .; V: TRBV5-6; D: .; J: TRBJ1-1; CDR3: CASSSETGRRDTEAFF; DNA: TGTGCCAGCAGCTCCGAAACCGGGCGGCGGGACACTGAAGCTTTCTTT
size: few; V: TRBV19; D: .; J: TRBJ2-7; CDR3: CASSIGAGLSYEQYF; DNA: TGTGCCAGTAGTATTGGGGCAGGCCTTTCCTACGAGCAGTACTTC
size: once; V: TRBV19; D: TRBD2; J: TRBJ2-3; CDR3: CASSGQLAGVDTQYF; DNA: TGTGCCAGTAGTGGACAACTTGCGGGAGTAGATACGCAGTATTTT
size: once; V: TRBV9; D: TRBD1; J: TRBJ1-1; CDR3: CASSVGGGGEAEAFF; DNA: TGTGCCAGCAGCGTAGGAGGAGGGGGCGAGGCTGAAGCTTTCTTT
size: .; V: TRBV7-8; D: TRBD1; J: TRBJ1-5; CDR3: CASSLLPQTGSNQPQHF; DNA: TGTGCCAGCAGCTTACTCCCACAGACAGGGTCCAATCAGCCCCAGCATTTT
size: .; V: TRBV13; D: .; J: TRBJ2-3; CDR3: CASSSGRAQDTQYF; DNA: TGTGCCAGCAGCTCTGGCAGGGCCCAAGATACGCAGTATTTT
size: .; V: TRBV5-4; D: .; J: TRBJ1-2; CDR3: CASSLAGAGANSNYGYTF; DNA: TGTGCCAGCAGCTTGGCCGGGGCAGGGGCCAACTCTAACTATGGCTACACCTTC
size: few; V: TRBV7-2; D: .; J: TRBJ1-6; CDR3: CASSFLRERAPLHF; DNA: TGTGCCAGCAGCTTTTTGCGGGAGAGAGCACCCCTCCACTTT
size: .; V: TRBV27; D: .; J: TRBJ2-7; CDR3: CASSWGPGSHYEQYF; DNA: TGTGCCAGCAGTTGGGGCCCAGGTTCCCACTACGAGCAGTACTTC
size: .; V: TRBV7-2; D: .; J: TRBJ1-2; CDR3: CASSSQGTPYNYGYTF; DNA: TGTGCCAGCAGCTCCCAGGGGACACCTTATAACTATGGCTACACCTTC
size: .; V: TRBV15; D: TRBD1; J: TRBJ1-5; CDR3: CATSRGTGVASSNQPQHF; DNA: TGTGCCACCAGCAGAGGGACAGGGGTGGCATCAAGCAATCAGCCCCAGCATTTT
size: few; V: TRBV2; D: .; J: TRBJ1-5; CDR3: CASSEAGGFNQPQHF; DNA: TGTGCCAGCAGTGAAGCAGGGGGATTCAATCAGCCCCAGCATTTT
size: .; V: TRBV28; D: TRBD1; J: TRBJ2-7; CDR3: CASSPGTGGSYEQYF; DNA: TGTGCCAGCAGCCCCGGGACAGGGGGAAGCTACGAGCAGTACTTC
size: .; V: TRBV6-6; D: .; J: TRBJ1-6; CDR3: CASSYTGLVNSPLHF; DNA: TGTGCCAGCAGTTACACCGGTCTCGTAAATTCACCCCTCCACTTT
size: .; V: TRBV7-6; D: .; J: TRBJ1-1; CDR3: CASSSGANTEAFF; DNA: TGTGCCAGCAGCTCAGGGGCGAACACTGAAGCTTTCTTT
size: .; V: TRBV3-1/TRBV3-2; D: .; J: TRBJ2-3; CDR3: CASSQDRTGTDTQYF; DNA: TGTGCCAGCAGCCAAGACCGGACAGGCACAGATACGCAGTATTTT
size: once; V: TRBV28; D: TRBD1; J: TRBJ1-2; CDR3: CASRPGQFYGYTF; DNA: TGTGCCAGCAGGCCGGGACAGTTCTATGGCTACACCTTC
size: .; V: TRBV5-1; D: .; J: TRBJ1-1; CDR3: CASSLGAQGMNTEAFF; DNA: TGCGCCAGCAGCTTGGGGGCCCAGGGTATGAACACTGAAGCTTTCTTT
size: .; V: TRBV19; D: .; J: TRBJ1-1; CDR3: CASLGLGGYTEAFF; DNA: TGTGCCAGTTTGGGACTGGGCGGGTACACTGAAGCTTTCTTT
size: .; V: TRBV5-6; D: .; J: TRBJ2-1; CDR3: CASSPRSYNEQFF; DNA: TGTGCCAGCAGCCCCAGGTCCTACAATGAGCAGTTCTTC
size: once; V: TRBV7-9; D: .; J: TRBJ2-7; CDR3: CASSPTGYEQYF; DNA: TGTGCCAGCAGTCCCACGGGCTACGAGCAGTACTTC
size: .; V: TRBV5-6; D: .; J: TRBJ2-5; CDR3: CASSLGNVGAETQYF; DNA: TGTGCCAGCAGCTTGGGGAACGTAGGGGCAGAGACCCAGTACTTC
size: .; V: TRBV28; D: .; J: TRBJ1-5; CDR3: CASSKAPGSRTQPQHF; DNA: TGTGCCAGCAGTAAAGCCCCAGGGTCGAGAACGCAGCCCCAGCATTTT
size: .; V: TRBV21-1; D: .; J: TRBJ2-1; CDR3: CASPGFRGPISYNEQFF; DNA: TGTGCCAGCCCCGGATTCAGGGGACCTATCTCCTACAATGAGCAGTTCTTC
size: .; V: TRBV7-2; D: TRBD1; J: TRBJ1-1; CDR3: CASSPRQGIMNTEAFF; DNA: TGTGCCAGCAGCCCCAGACAGGGAATTATGAACACTGAAGCTTTCTTT
size: once; V: TRBV6-6; D: .; J: TRBJ2-2; CDR3: CASSGQPTGELFF; DNA: TGTGCCAGCAGTGGGCAGCCCACCGGGGAGCTGTTTTTT
size: .; V: TRBV7-9; D: .; J: TRBJ2-5; CDR3: CASSLAVRTETQYF; DNA: TGTGCCAGCAGCTTAGCGGTCAGGACTGAGACCCAGTACTTC
size: few; V: TRBV7-2; D: TRBD2; J: TRBJ2-2; CDR3: CASSLGTSGAGELFF; DNA: TGTGCCAGCAGCTTAGGGACTAGCGGGGCGGGGGAGCTGTTTTTT
size: .; V: TRBV4-2; D: .; J: TRBJ1-1; CDR3: CASSQEGGTEAFF; DNA: TGTGCCAGCAGCCAAGAAGGGGGCACTGAAGCTTTCTTT
size: .; V: TRBV6-4; D: TRBD2; J: TRBJ2-1; CDR3: CASSASGRPNEQFF; DNA: TGTGCCAGCAGCGCTAGCGGGAGGCCCAATGAGCAGTTCTTC
size: .; V: TRBV6-5; D: .; J: TRBJ1-3; CDR3: CASRKDSWNTIYF; DNA: TGTGCCAGCAGAAAAGACAGCTGGAACACCATATATTTT
size: .; V: TRBV6-2/TRBV6-3; D: .; J: TRBJ2-7; CDR3: CASSSPDRAYEQYF; DNA: TGTGCCAGCAGTTCTCCGGACAGAGCCTACGAGCAGTACTTC
size: .; V: TRBV2; D: .; J: TRBJ1-2; CDR3: CASGLYGYTF; DNA: TGTGCCAGCGGCCTGTATGGCTACACCTTC
size: .; V: TRBV9; D: .; J: TRBJ1-6; CDR3: CASSLHDRSSYNSPLHF; DNA: TGTGCCAGCAGCCTCCACGATCGGAGCTCCTATAATTCACCCCTCCACTTT
size: .; V: TRBV6-2/TRBV6-3; D: TRBD2; J: TRBJ2-5; CDR3: CASSPGLGPPETQYF; DNA: TGTGCCAGCAGCCCGGGACTAGGGCCTCCGGAGACCCAGTACTTC
size: .; V: TRBV7-8; D: .; J: TRBJ1-3; CDR3: CASSLLLLSSGNTIYF; DNA: TGTGCCAGCAGCTTATTACTGTTAAGCTCTGGAAACACCATATATTTT
size: .; V: TRBV6-6; D: .; J: TRBJ1-4; CDR3: CASSYSSRGEKLFF; DNA: TGTGCCAGCAGTTACTCGTCTCGGGGGGAAAAACTGTTTTTT
size: .; V: TRBV11-2; D: TRBD1; J: TRBJ1-4; CDR3: CASSRDRVNEKLFF; DNA: TGTGCCAGCAGCCGGGACAGGGTGAATGAAAAACTGTTTTTT
size: .; V: TRBV7-9; D: .; J: TRBJ2-1; CDR3: CASSPSGNINNEQFF; DNA: TGTGCCAGCAGCCCATCAGGGAATATTAACAATGAGCAGTTCTTC
size: .; V: TRBV12-3/TRBV12-4; D: TRBD1; J: TRBJ1-2; CDR3: CASSHDRDYGYTF; DNA: TGTGCCAGCAGCCACGACAGGGACTATGGCTACACCTTC
size: .; V: TRBV4-1; D: TRBD1; J: TRBJ1-1; CDR3: CASSQDSVGQAKAFF; DNA: TGCGCCAGCAGCCAAGACTCGGTCGGACAGGCCAAAGCTTTCTTT
size: .; V: TRBV4-1; D: TRBD2; J: TRBJ2-1; CDR3: CASSQEGLAGRDEQFF; DNA: TGCGCCAGCAGCCAGGAGGGACTAGCGGGACGGGATGAGCAGTTCTTC
size: .; V: TRBV5-1; D: TRBD1; J: TRBJ2-7; CDR3: CASSWEGQGYEQYF; DNA: TGCGCCAGCAGCTGGGAGGGACAGGGCTACGAGCAGTACTTC
size: few; V: TRBV9; D: TRBD1; J: TRBJ1-4; CDR3: CASSAVTGIREKLFF; DNA: TGTGCCAGCAGCGCTGTGACAGGGATTAGGGAAAAACTGTTTTTT
size: .; V: TRBV9; D: TRBD1; J: TRBJ1-3; CDR3: CASSVDVQGALGNTIYF; DNA: TGTGCCAGCAGCGTAGACGTACAGGGGGCATTAGGAAACACCATATATTTT
size: .; V: TRBV27; D: TRBD2; J: TRBJ2-5; CDR3: CASRSGGETQYF; DNA: TGTGCCAGCAGAAGCGGGGGCGAGACCCAGTACTTC
size: few; V: TRBV3-1/TRBV3-2; D: TRBD1; J: TRBJ2-7; CDR3: CASSRRQGGSSGRTGEQYF; DNA: TGTGCCAGCAGTCGAAGACAGGGCGGATCATCGGGGCGAACTGGCGAGCAGTACTTC
size: once; V: TRBV30; D: .; J: TRBJ1-5; CDR3: CAWSGHLSNQPQHF; DNA: TGTGCCTGGAGTGGTCACCTAAGCAATCAGCCCCAGCATTTT
size: .; V: TRBV28; D: .; J: TRBJ1-5; CDR3: CASSGAEYPGFGNQPQHF; DNA: TGTGCCAGCAGTGGTGCCGAGTATCCAGGGTTTGGGAATCAGCCCCAGCATTTT
size: .; V: TRBV6-5; D: TRBD1; J: TRBJ2-1; CDR3: CASRSDRGFYNEQFF; DNA: TGTGCCAGCAGATCTGACAGGGGATTTTACAATGAGCAGTTCTTC
size: .; V: TRBV19; D: .; J: TRBJ2-1; CDR3: CASSRNRAVRDNEQFF; DNA: TGTGCCAGTAGCCGGAACAGGGCGGTTCGGGACAATGAGCAGTTCTTC
size: .; V: TRBV6-5; D: .; J: TRBJ2-3; CDR3: CASSTNVGSTDTQYF; DNA: TGTGCCAGCAGTACCAACGTCGGTAGCACAGATACGCAGTATTTT